This TCR beta chain was observed in a study of blood T cell repertoires in COVID-19. Whole-study context: COVID-19 samples, acute and convalescent, were from the United States, Italy and Spain.

Generated by immunoSEQ multiplex PCR, the TCRdb table keeps only in-frame clones and is missing some. The sample has about 180,000 clones, around 85% seen once. V lost 4 bases, J lost 2 bases, and 13 bases lay in between. The CDR3 contains 15 residues. From germline, CDR1 is SGHRS and CDR2 YFSETQ. The V call is TRBV5-1, the J call TRBJ1-3; tentatively, D is TRBD1 (5 bases). The specimen was peripheral blood. The receptor comes from a man in his sixties or seventies with active or convalescent COVID-19. The CDR3 region has the DNA TGCGCCAGCAGCGCGGGAGACAGAACTGGAAACACCATATATTTT. As protein: CASSAGDRTGNTIYF.